This T cell receptor beta chain was sequenced for a study of blood T cell repertoires in COVID-19. Study-level background: The United States, Italy and Spain were the sources of the acute and convalescent COVID-19 samples. In each case, the material was cDNA or gDNA derived from T cells, B-cell-depleted T cells, or PBMCs.

Germline CDR1 GTSNPN, CDR2 SVGIG (reference sequence). This CDR3 region has 14 residues. Unmatched junction bases numbered 7, after V lost 7 bases and J lost 5 bases. Under the authors' procedure: The authors estimated nucleated cell counts from reference gene primer amplification. Assay used: immunoSEQ multiplex PCR; TCRdb lists only in-frame clones, some missing. From that table come the V and J calls and clone size; the DNA was used to work out D and trimming. This table holds hundreds of thousands of clones, about 86% found once. This TCR was recovered from a woman under 40 who had recovered from COVID-19. This chain uses TRBV30 with TRBJ2-1; 11 bases map to TRBD2. Sample: peripheral blood. The CDR3 protein is CAFQTSGAHNEQFF. CDR3 bases: TGTGCCTTTCAGACTAGCGGGGCTCACAATGAGCAGTTCTTC.